The 31 T cell receptor beta chains below come from one sample, sequenced in a study of cytomegalovirus exposure and HLA in healthy donors. Both 60 Vbeta primers and 13 Jbeta primers went into the PCR. TCRdb keeps only in-frame clones here, not all; method: immunoSEQ multiplex PCR. The sample shows 150,000 to 180,000 clones, 60% to 80% of them seen only once. What was sequenced was PBMCs. All receptors derive from a man between 25 and 39 years old in good health and CMV-seropositive.

This clone was detected only once. V and J are TRBV2 and TRBJ2-5; 9 bases map to TRBD1. The closer fit of TRBJ2-7 to the DNA end suggests the J call may be wrong. The germline V gene has CDR1 SNHLY and CDR2 FYNNEI. The CDR3 runs to 14 residues. The CDR3 reads CASSEDRGYYEQYF. The CDR3, as DNA: TGTGCCAGCAGTGAGGACAGGGGATACTACGAGCAGTACTTC.

This clone was seen a handful of times. The rearrangement uses TRBV10-1 and TRBJ2-5; TRBD2 matches 12 bases. The CDR3 totals 14 residues. CDR1 WNHNN and CDR2 SYGVQD come from the germline V gene (reference sequence). V dropped 11 bases and J dropped 5; count of bases not matched to a gene: 9. In DNA form, the CDR3 reads TGCGCCGGTCCCCTAGCGGGAGGGGGGGAGACCCAGTACTTC. Amino acid sequence: CAGPLAGGGETQYF.

This clone was observed a few times. The chain links TRBV6-6 to TRBJ2-2; D gene ambiguous. Germline V lookup: CDR1 MNHNY, CDR2 SVGAGI (reference sequence). This CDR3 has 11 residues. The V gene lost 6 bases and the J gene lost 7 bases, with 6 bases spanning the gap. The chain's CDR3 is CASRSIGELFF. DNA of the CDR3: TGTGCCAGCAGGTCAATCGGGGAGCTGTTTTTT.

The chain combines TRBV19 with TRBJ2-3; D unresolved. The germline V gene encodes CDR1 LNHDA and CDR2 SQIVND (reference sequence). This CDR3 region has 13 residues. The V and J ends lost 3 bases and 7 bases respectively, with 11 bases between them. DNA for the CDR3: TGTGCCAGTAGTATGCTTGCGGCGAATACGCAGTATTTT. Translated: CASSMLAANTQYF.

The rearrangement links TRBV7-9 to TRBJ2-7, with 9 bases fitting TRBD1. With 10 bases clipped from V and 6 bases from J, the junction kept 13 bases outside the gene matches. The CDR3 runs 14 residues. Germline V gene lookup returns CDR1 SEHNR and CDR2 FQNEAQ (reference sequence). The CDR3 protein is CATTNRDRASEQYF. The CDR3 DNA sequence: TGTGCCACCACAAACCGGGACAGGGCATCCGAGCAGTACTTC.

The rearrangement links TRBV6-1 to TRBJ2-7; 11 nucleotides match TRBD1. This CDR3 spans 15 amino acids. The germline gives CDR1 MNHNS, CDR2 SASEGT. J was trimmed by 2 bases and V by 6 bases; bases with no gene match: 6. CDR3 DNA sequence: TGTGCCAGCAGCCAGCCGGGACAGGGGGCCTACGAGCAGTACTTC. Translated, it gives CASSQPGQGAYEQYF.

This chain joins TRBV6-6 and TRBJ2-2; no clear D. V lost 6 bases and J 2 bases, leaving 16 bases between the germline ends. Looked up from germline, CDR1 is MNHNY and CDR2 is SVGAGI (reference sequence). This CDR3 is 16 amino acids long. The DNA for the CDR3 is TGTGCCAGCAGGCCTACCCACTTCCCTAACACCGGGGAGCTGTTTTTT. This encodes CASRPTHFPNTGELFF.

This clone was counted a few times. J is TRBJ2-1 and V is TRBV4-2, with 12 nucleotides matching TRBD2. Trimming cost V 4 bases and J 8 bases; bases outside gene matches: 9. Per the germline V gene, CDR1 is LGHNA and CDR2 is YNFKEQ. The CDR3 consists of 16 residues. CDR3 protein: CASSRELAGGQDEQFF. Here the CDR3 DNA reads TGTGCCAGCAGCCGGGAACTAGCGGGAGGCCAGGATGAGCAGTTCTTC.

This rearrangement joins TRBV19 to TRBJ1-3, with 8 bases that match TRBD1. The J segment lost 4 bases and the V segment lost 5 bases, leaving 7 bases of the junction unmatched. Germline CDR1 reads LNHDA; CDR2 reads SQIVND (reference sequence). The CDR3 has 15 residues. The CDR3: CASSPMTGVGNTIYF. For the CDR3, the DNA is TGTGCCAGTAGTCCGATGACAGGGGTCGGAAACACCATATATTTT.

A note on this clone: The same CDR3 is also encoded by other DNA sequences in this sample. The chain carries TRBV15 and TRBJ2-1; D is uncertain. The CDR3 runs 13 residues. V was pared by 0 bases and J by 5 bases, with 5 bases between. The V gene's germline CDR1 is LNHNV and CDR2 YYDKDF (reference sequence). CDR3 residues: CATSRDRDNEQFF. The CDR3 DNA is TGTGCCACCAGCAGAGATCGAGACAATGAGCAGTTCTTC.

The gene calls are TRBV15 and TRBJ1-2; possibly TRBD1 for D (6 bases). Germline V CDR1 and CDR2: LNHNV, YYDKDF (reference sequence). V gave up 4 bases and J gave up 7 bases, with 16 bases separating them. The CDR3 covers 14 residues. The CDR3 DNA sequence: TGTGCCACCAGCACAAGCATAACAGGGTGTGGCTACACCTTC. Translating it yields CATSTSITGCGYTF.

The chain recombines TRBV11-3 with TRBJ2-1, with 7 nucleotides matching TRBD2. The CDR3 spans 14 residues. Germline V gene data show CDR1 as SGHNT and CDR2 as YENEEA. Trimming took 1 base from V and 5 from J; bases not matched to a gene: 2. The CDR3 loop reads CASSLVGTNNEQFF. The CDR3 bases are TGTGCCAGCAGCTTAGTGGGGACTAACAATGAGCAGTTCTTC.

As DNA, the CDR3 is TGTGCCAGCAGTCCCGGGACAGGAACGAACTATGGCTACACCTTC. As protein: CASSPGTGTNYGYTF. The J gene is TRBJ1-2, the V gene TRBV27; 8 bases fit TRBD1. CDR1 and CDR2 (germline): MNHEY, SMNVEV (reference sequence). The J segment lost 2 bases and the V segment lost 5 bases, leaving 7 bases of the junction unmatched. The CDR3 covers 15 residues.

Only one count was recorded for this clone. The junction and the germline gene differ at one end; a read error may be behind it. This sequence joins TRBV5-1 and TRBJ2-7; the match to TRBD2 covers 10 bases. The CDR3 loop spans 13 amino acids. Per germline, CDR1 SGHRS and CDR2 YFSETQ. The CDR3 protein is CASSGGTSAEQYF. Written as DNA, the CDR3 is TGTGCCAGCAGCGGTGGGACTAGCGCTGAGCAGTACTTC.

The V and J genes are TRBV28 and TRBJ2-1; 8 nucleotides line up with TRBD1. The CDR3 spans 18 residues. Germline V CDR1 and CDR2: MDHEN, SYDVKM. V lost 10 bases to trimming and J lost 8 bases; unmatched junction nucleotides: 25. The chain's CDR3 is CATSVMLGGQGSLDEQFF. The CDR3 DNA is TGTGCCACATCTGTTATGTTAGGCGGACAGGGAAGCCTTGATGAGCAGTTCTTC.

This chain uses TRBV7-3 with TRBJ2-2; no clear D. The germline V gene encodes CDR1 SGHTA and CDR2 FQGTGA. The V gene lost 2 bases and the J gene lost 8 bases, with 6 bases spanning the gap. The CDR3 sequence is 12 residues long. Written as DNA, the CDR3 is TGTGCCAGCAGCTTAGATCAGGGGGAGCTGTTTTTT. It translates to CASSLDQGELFF. The full variable domain, with the rest looked up from reference TRBV7-3 and TRBJ2-2, is GAGVSQTPSNKVTEKGKYVELRCDPISGHTALYWYRQSLGQGPEFLIYFQGTGAADDSGLPNDRFFAVRPEGSVSTLKIQRTERGDSAVYLCASSLDQGELFFGEGSRLTVL.

This clone was observed a few times. The genes are TRBV9 and TRBJ2-3; tentatively, D is TRBD2 (6 bases). Trimming removed 3 bases at V and 2 bases at J, with 13 bases between. Germline V gene lookup returns CDR1 SGDLS and CDR2 YYNGEE. This CDR3 is built from 15 residues. The CDR3 sequence is CASSADRDFTDTQYF. For the CDR3, the DNA is TGTGCCAGCAGCGCCGACCGGGACTTCACAGATACGCAGTATTTT.

The chain uses TRBV7-8 and TRBJ1-2; TRBD1 matches at 7 bases. Trimming took 5 bases from V and 3 from J; bases not matched to a gene: 3. CDR3 length equals 13 residues. Germline V gene sequence: CDR1 SGHVS, CDR2 FQNEAQ. As DNA, the CDR3 is TGTGCCAGCAGCCTAGGGACAGACTATGGCTACACCTTC. Protein sequence: CASSLGTDYGYTF. The variable domain in full, with the rest retrieved from reference TRBV7-8 and TRBJ1-2, is GAGVSQSPRYKVAKRGQDVALRCDPISGHVSLFWYQQALGQGPEFLTYFQNEAQLDKSGLPSDRFFAERPEGSVSTLKIQRTQQEDSAVYLCASSLGTDYGYTFGSGTRLTVV.

The J gene is TRBJ2-7, the V gene TRBV11-2, with a possible D match to TRBD1 (5 bases). Between the trimmed V and J ends, which lost 0 bases and 4 bases, there was a span of 13 bases. The CDR3 is 15 residues long. CDR1 is SGHAT and CDR2 is FQNNGV in the germline V gene. Written as DNA, the CDR3 is TGTGCCAGCAGCTTAGAGTTCGGACATCAATACGAGCAGTACTTC. This codes for CASSLEFGHQYEQYF.

This clone was counted between two and nine times. CDR3 sequence reads: CASSPRFAWGPGTEAFF. The CDR3 DNA follows: TGTGCCAGCAGTCCGCGCTTCGCGTGGGGCCCTGGGACTGAAGCTTTCTTT. The J gene is TRBJ1-1, the V gene TRBV28, with D possibly TRBD1 on 5 matching bases. V gave up 5 bases and J gave up 5 bases, with 24 bases separating them. The CDR3 runs to 17 residues. In germline, CDR1 is MDHEN, CDR2 SYDVKM.

This clone was seen only a few times. This chain uses TRBV7-3 with TRBJ2-3, with TRBD1 matching over 11 bases. This CDR3 region has 16 residues. Trimming at V came to 5 bases and at J to 2 bases, leaving 6 bases not matched to a gene. Germline assignment: CDR1 SGHTA and CDR2 FQGTGA. CDR3 amino acids: CASSKGQGVDTDTQYF. The CDR3 region has the DNA TGTGCCAGCAGCAAGGGACAGGGGGTCGACACAGATACGCAGTATTTT.

This chain links TRBV5-6 with TRBJ2-1, with 13 positions matching TRBD2. After removal of 1 base from V and 10 bases from J, the junction contained 2 bases not matched to a gene. The CDR3 sequence is 14 residues long. Germline V CDR1 and CDR2: SGHDT, YYEEEE. CDR3 DNA sequence: TGTGCCAGCAGCTTGTGGGGACTAGCGGGAGAGCAGTTCTTC. It translates to CASSLWGLAGEQFF.

The J gene is TRBJ2-3, the V gene TRBV6-4, with 7 bases matching TRBD2. CDR1 is MRHNA and CDR2 is SNTAGT in the germline V gene. The CDR3 is 16 amino acids. The junction had 3 bases not matched to a gene; V was cut back by 0 bases and J by 0 bases. The CDR3 DNA follows: TGTGCCAGCAGTGACTCGAGTAGCGGGAGCACAGATACGCAGTATTTT. Its protein is CASSDSSSGSTDTQYF.

The rearrangement joins TRBV4-2 to TRBJ2-7; TRBD1 agrees at 9 bases. V lost 2 bases and J lost 1; bases outside the gene matches: 6. The CDR3 covers 16 residues. Germline V gene data show CDR1 as LGHNA and CDR2 as YNFKEQ. CDR3: CASSQSPGTGSYEQYF. DNA of the CDR3: TGTGCCAGCAGCCAATCCCCCGGGACAGGGTCCTACGAGCAGTACTTC.

Points on this clone: A read error may be the cause here, since a much bigger clone is one base away. The chain employs TRBV27 and TRBJ1-1; D might be TRBD1 (5 bases). There are 12 residues in the CDR3. The germline CDR1 and CDR2 sequences are MNHEY and SMNVEV (reference sequence). The germline V and J ends were trimmed by 5 bases and 3 bases, with 7 bases remaining between them. The CDR3 DNA follows: TGTGCCAGCAGTGGAGGGGACACTGAAGCTTTCTTT. It is translated as CASSGGDTEAFF.

In nucleotides, the CDR3 is TGTGCCACCAGCAGAGATCGGCGGGAGGGGCGAGATGAGCAGTTCTTC. Translated: CATSRDRREGRDEQFF. This rearrangement joins TRBV15 to TRBJ2-1, with TRBD2 identical over 9 bases. Germline CDR1 LNHNV, CDR2 YYDKDF (reference sequence). V shed 0 bases and J 8 bases; nucleotides not matched to a gene: 8. This CDR3 has 16 residues.

The J gene is TRBJ2-1, the V gene TRBV7-2, with TRBD2 matching 14 bases. The CDR3 is 14 residues long. V lost 4 bases to trimming and J lost 10 bases; unmatched junction nucleotides: 3. Germline V CDR1 and CDR2: SGHTA, FQGNSA. The CDR3 reads CASSSGLAGAEQFF. CDR3 nucleotide sequence: TGTGCCAGCAGCTCGGGACTAGCGGGAGCGGAGCAGTTCTTC.

The count of this clone is one. V is TRBV12-5 and J is TRBJ2-2; TRBD1 is a possible D gene (6 bases). Germline V lookup: CDR1 LGHNT, CDR2 FRNRAP. This CDR3 has 13 amino acids. Trimming pared 7 bases from V and 5 bases from J, leaving 11 bases between. Here the CDR3 DNA reads TGTGCTAGTGCTCTACAGGGAACCGGGGAGCTGTTTTTT. Translation: CASALQGTGELFF.

This clone was detected only once. This chain connects TRBV25-1 to TRBJ2-2; maybe TRBD2 (5 bases). The germline gives CDR1 MGHDK, CDR2 SYGVNS. CDR3 length equals 17 residues. Between the trimmed V and J ends, which lost 2 bases and 6 bases, there was a span of 19 bases. CDR3 nucleotides: TGTGCCAGCAGTGAAAGAGGGAAGAACGGTGGGGCCGGGGAGCTGTTTTTT. Translated: CASSERGKNGGAGELFF. Based on the CDR3 plus reference TRBV25-1 and TRBJ2-2, the full variable domain is EADIYQTPRYLVIGTGKKITLECSQTMGHDKMYWYQQDPGMELHLIHYSYGVNSTEKGDLSSESTVSRIRTEHFPLTLESARPSHTSQYLCASSERGKNGGAGELFFGEGSRLTVL.

V gene TRBV6-5 combines with J gene TRBJ2-5, with 13 bases that match TRBD2. After removal of 5 bases from V and 7 bases from J, the junction contained 7 bases not matched to a gene. The CDR3 contains 15 residues. Germline V CDR1 and CDR2: MNHEY, SVGAGI. This chain's CDR3 is CASSRLAGGGGTQYF. The CDR3 bases are TGTGCCAGCAGTCGACTAGCGGGAGGTGGAGGGACCCAGTACTTC.

The chain employs TRBV27 and TRBJ2-1, with D tentatively TRBD2 (6 bases). The V and J ends lost 2 bases and 4 bases respectively, with 9 bases between them. CDR1 is MNHEY, CDR2 SMNVEV, per germline (reference sequence). The CDR3 covers 14 residues. CDR3 sequence reads: CASSLGREYNEQFF. The CDR3 DNA reads as TGTGCCAGCAGTTTAGGCCGGGAGTACAATGAGCAGTTCTTC.